These 3 T cell receptor beta chains share one sample of origin, sequenced in a study of cytomegalovirus exposure and HLA in healthy donors (dated by TCRdb to about 2017). Library preparation employed the immunoSEQ multiplex PCR assay. A mixture of 60 forward primers for TCR Vbeta segments and 13 reverse primers for TCR Jbeta segments was used in the multiplex PCR. Entries here come from immuneACCESS through TCRdb and include only in-frame sequences with V and J called. Some clones fail to appear in such tables; in the studies checked, an unresolved V gene covers under half of the shortfall, and the cause of the remainder is unknown. This sample is represented by 150,000 to 200,000 clones; about 80% of them were singletons. The ten largest clones add up to about 1.9% of the sample. The sequencing sample was made of PBMCs. These TCRs come from a woman in her twenties or thirties in good health and CMV-seropositive.

This chain joins TRBV10-3 and TRBJ1-4; the match to TRBD1 covers 9 bases. Germline loops: CDR1 ENHRY, CDR2 SYGVKD. The CDR3 contains 15 residues. With 6 bases clipped from V and 11 bases from J, the junction kept 13 bases outside the gene matches. The CDR3 loop reads CAIRPAGTGIGKLFF. The CDR3 nucleotides are TGTGCCATCAGACCGGCGGGGACAGGGATCGGGAAACTGTTTTTT.

This clone turned up a few times. The rearrangement joins TRBV7-2 to TRBJ2-2; D may be TRBD1 (5 bases). V lost 3 bases, J lost 1 base, and 9 bases lay in between. Per the germline V gene, CDR1 is SGHTA and CDR2 is FQGNSA. The CDR3 consists of 15 residues. CDR3 bases: TGTGCCAGCAGCTTCAGGACACTGAACACCGGGGAGCTGTTTTTT. Protein: CASSFRTLNTGELFF.

This chain links TRBV5-1 with TRBJ1-4; 9 bases map to TRBD1. Germline V CDR1 and CDR2: SGHRS, YFSETQ. The V and J ends lost 7 bases and 8 bases, in that order; junction bases with no gene match: 6. This CDR3 region has 13 residues. The CDR3 reads CASGTGGEEKLFF. In DNA form, the CDR3 reads TGCGCCAGCGGAACAGGGGGCGAGGAAAAACTGTTTTTT.